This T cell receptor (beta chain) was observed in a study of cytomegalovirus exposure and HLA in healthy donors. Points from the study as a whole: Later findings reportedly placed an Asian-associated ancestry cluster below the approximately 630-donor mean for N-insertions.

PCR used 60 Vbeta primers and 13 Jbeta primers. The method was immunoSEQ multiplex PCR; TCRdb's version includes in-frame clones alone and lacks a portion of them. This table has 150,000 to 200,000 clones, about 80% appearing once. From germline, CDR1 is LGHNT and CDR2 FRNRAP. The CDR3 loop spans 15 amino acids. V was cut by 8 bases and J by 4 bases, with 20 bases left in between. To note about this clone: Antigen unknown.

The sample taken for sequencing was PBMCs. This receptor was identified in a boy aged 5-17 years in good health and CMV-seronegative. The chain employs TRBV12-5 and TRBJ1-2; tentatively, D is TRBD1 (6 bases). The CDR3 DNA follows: TGTGCTAGTACCGGTTTGGACAGCAAGTCCTATGGCTACACCTTC. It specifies CASTGLDSKSYGYTF.